The present TCR beta chain was sequenced within a study of T-cell reconstitution after alpha-beta-depleted transplantation in children. Unique molecular identifiers tagged the TCRbeta library. TCRdb processed the PCR reads anew with MiXCR; each CDR3 protein has one entry. This table has about 400,000 distinct CDR3 sequences, roughly 22% appearing once. CDR3 length: 15 residues. Germline loops: CDR1 DFQATT, CDR2 SNEGSKA (reference sequence). The germline V and J ends were trimmed by 4 bases and 1 base, with 16 bases remaining between them. The specimen comprised PBMCs from the stem cell graft donor, sampled from the stem cell graft. This rearrangement joins TRBV20-1 to TRBJ2-5, with a possible D match to TRBD2 (6 bases). This clonotype was obtained from a human donor who donated a stem cell graft to a child with acute myeloid leukemia. CDR3 sequence (DNA): TGCAGTGCTACCCCCCGGGGGAGAGGCCAAGAGACCCAGTACTTC. Protein: CSATPRGRGQETQYF.